One and the same sample provided the 32 T cell receptor beta chains below, sequenced in a study of blood T cells in healthy people across ages. PCR was performed a second time for about 7 to 11 cycles using a sample-barcoded 5' primer and a J-beta primer mix. Via MiXCR, TCRdb re-called the 5' RACE reads, giving one row per CDR3 protein. The table lists roughly 800,000 distinct CDR3 sequences, about 25% of them singletons, with under 4% in the top ten. The data also belong to a second study, concerning T cells of mothers and their children.

The sequenced material came from blood. Receptors originate from a boy younger than 18 in good health.

This clonotype occurred a few times. V usage is TRBV29-1 and J usage is TRBJ2-3; 12 positions agree with TRBD1. CDR1 and CDR2 from the germline V gene are SQVTM and ANQGSEA. After removal of 5 bases from V and 4 bases from J, the junction contained 4 bases not matched to a gene. The CDR3 has 14 residues. In DNA form, the CDR3 reads TGCAGCGTTCGGGGGACAGGGGGCCCAGATACGCAGTATTTT. It is translated as CSVRGTGGPDTQYF.

The V gene is TRBV7-9, the J gene TRBJ2-7, with D perhaps matching TRBD1 or TRBD2 (6 bases each). CDR1 and CDR2 from the germline V gene are SEHNR and FQNEAQ (reference sequence). The CDR3 totals 16 residues. V was cut by 1 base and J by 3 bases, with 16 bases left in between. CDR3 DNA: TGTGCCAGCAGCTTAGTGCAGCTACAGGGAGGCTACGAGCAGTACTTC. Amino acid sequence: CASSLVQLQGGYEQYF.

This clonotype has just a few counts. In DNA, the CDR3 is TGTGCCACCCTCCCGGGGCTAGCGGGCTCAGGGGAGCAGTACTTC. This translates into CATLPGLAGSGEQYF. The chain couples TRBV28 to TRBJ2-7; TRBD2 matches 8 bases. Trimming removed 10 bases from V and 7 bases from J; junction bases left unmatched: 18. The CDR3 has 15 amino acids. Germline CDR1 MDHEN, CDR2 SYDVKM.

This chain uses TRBV7-2 with TRBJ1-6, with 7 nucleotides matching TRBD1. Germline lookup yields CDR1 SGHTA and CDR2 FQGNSA. V lost 5 bases to trimming and J lost 7 bases; unmatched junction nucleotides: 5. The CDR3 has 14 residues. DNA for the CDR3: TGTGCCAGCAGCCCCTTCAGGGGGAATTCACCCCTCCACTTT. Translated: CASSPFRGNSPLHF. Full variable domain (missing parts from reference TRBV7-2 and TRBJ1-6): GAGVSQSPSNKVTEKGKDVELRCDPISGHTALYWYRQSLGQGLEFLIYFQGNSAPDKSGLPSDRFSAERTGGSVSTLTIQRTQQEDSAVYLCASSPFRGNSPLHFGNGTRLTVT.

In this sample, this clonotype turned up a few times. The chain uses TRBV20-1 and TRBJ2-7, with D hard to call. CDR1 is DFQATT and CDR2 is SNEGSKA in the germline V gene (reference sequence). V was cut by 3 bases and J by 0 bases, with 12 bases left in between. This CDR3 is built from 14 residues. The CDR3 nucleotides read TGCAGTGCTAGGGGATTTCTTAGCTCCTACGAGCAGTACTTC. This codes for CSARGFLSSYEQYF.

This clonotype was picked up a small number of times. The chain links TRBV2 to TRBJ2-1; 9 bases match TRBD2. After removal of 2 bases from V and 4 bases from J, the junction contained 6 bases not matched to a gene. The germline V gene has CDR1 SNHLY and CDR2 FYNNEI. This CDR3 region has 16 residues. CDR3 nucleotide sequence: TGTGCCAGCAGTGAAAAAGGTAGCGGGGGTTACAATGAGCAGTTCTTC. It specifies CASSEKGSGGYNEQFF.

The chain links TRBV3-1 to TRBJ2-5; no firm D call. The last part of the DNA fits TRBJ2-1 better; the J call may be wrong. Per germline, CDR1 LGHDT and CDR2 YNNKEL (reference sequence). There are 12 residues in the CDR3. CDR3 DNA sequence: TGTGCCAGCAGCCAATTTCCAAATGAGCAGTTCTTC. Translated: CASSQFPNEQFF.

V is TRBV28 and J is TRBJ2-6; 7 positions agree with TRBD1. This CDR3 contains 15 residues. Germline V gene data show CDR1 as MDHEN and CDR2 as SYDVKM. Trimming removed 6 bases from V and 2 bases from J; junction bases left unmatched: 4. CDR3 in DNA: TGTGCCAGCAGGAATCAGGGGGCTGGGGCCAACGTCCTGACTTTC. Translated, it gives CASRNQGAGANVLTF. Based on the CDR3 plus reference TRBV28 and TRBJ2-6, the full variable domain is DVKVTQSSRYLVKRTGEKVFLECVQDMDHENMFWYRQDPGLGLRLIYFSYDVKMKEKGDIPEGYSVSREKKERFSLILESASTNQTSMYLCASRNQGAGANVLTFGAGSRLTVL.

This chain joins TRBV29-1 and TRBJ2-1; TRBD2 aligns across 10 bases. Germline values: CDR1 SQVTM, CDR2 ANQGSEA. Losses at the gene ends were 8 bases for V and 6 bases for J; bases not matched to a gene: 13. There are 15 residues in the CDR3. In DNA form, the CDR3 reads TGCAGCCTCCGCCTGAGCGGGAGGGCCCCCAATGAGCAGTTCTTC. Protein: CSLRLSGRAPNEQFF.

This clonotype was recorded a few times. The J gene is TRBJ2-3, the V gene TRBV10-3, with 7 bases that match TRBD2. The germline V gene has CDR1 ENHRY and CDR2 SYGVKD. The junction had 8 bases not matched to a gene; V was cut back by 6 bases and J by 2 bases. This CDR3 is 15 amino acids long. In nucleotides, the CDR3 is TGTGCCATCAGCACGCCGGGGGGAAACACAGATACGCAGTATTTT. It is translated as CAISTPGGNTDTQYF.

This clonotype was picked up many times. The genes are TRBV28 and TRBJ2-2; maybe TRBD1 (6 bases). The CDR3 has 13 residues. CDR1 and CDR2 from the germline V gene are MDHEN and SYDVKM. V lost 6 bases, J lost 6 bases, and 11 bases lay in between. CDR3 region: CASSLTGPGELFF. The CDR3 nucleotides are TGTGCCAGCAGCCTTACAGGGCCCGGGGAGCTGTTTTTT.

J is TRBJ2-7 and V is TRBV7-9; D possibly corresponds to TRBD1 (6 bases). Germline V lookup: CDR1 SEHNR, CDR2 FQNEAQ (reference sequence). Trimming shortened V by 7 bases and J by 0 bases, and 13 bases separated the two germline ends. The CDR3 consists of 14 residues. CDR3 sequence reads: CASTQGPLSYEQYF. The CDR3 nucleotides are TGTGCCAGCACCCAGGGGCCTCTCTCCTACGAGCAGTACTTC.

On this clonotype itself: Mismatch with germline at one junction end may stem from a read error. V is TRBV9 and J is TRBJ2-2; 9 nucleotides line up with TRBD1. Germline V lookup: CDR1 SGDLS, CDR2 YYNGEE. This CDR3 is built from 16 residues. The CDR3 DNA reads TGTGCCAGCAGCACCCGGACAGGGGCACCCACCGGGGAGCCGTTTTTT. Protein sequence: CASSTRTGAPTGEPFF.

The chain carries TRBV2 and TRBJ2-3; 12 positions agree with TRBD2. CDR1 and CDR2 (germline): SNHLY, FYNNEI. V lost 10 bases, J lost 7 bases, and 9 bases stayed unmatched. The CDR3 is 14 residues long. This chain's CDR3 is CAILAGGRSNTQYF. DNA for the CDR3: TGTGCCATCCTAGCGGGGGGGAGATCGAATACGCAGTATTTT. Filled out from reference TRBV2 and TRBJ2-3, the complete variable domain reads EPEVTQTPSHQVTQMGQEVILRCVPISNHLYFYWYRQILGQKVEFLVSFYNNEISEKSEIFDDQFSVERPDGSNFTLKIRSTKLEDSAMYFCAILAGGRSNTQYFGPGTRLTVL.

The rearrangement uses TRBV10-3 and TRBJ2-5; maybe TRBD2 (5 bases). From germline, CDR1 is ENHRY and CDR2 SYGVKD. Trimming took off 11 bases at V and 1 base at J, with 17 bases between the two ends. The CDR3 is made up of 14 amino acids. CDR3 loop: CAARRSGGQETQYF. The CDR3 nucleotides are TGTGCCGCCCGCCGGAGCGGAGGCCAAGAGACCCAGTACTTC.

This clonotype was found a few times. The V gene is TRBV9, the J gene TRBJ2-5; D is possibly TRBD1 (6 bases). Matching the DNA end better, TRBJ2-7 makes the J call doubtful. Germline V CDR1 and CDR2: SGDLS, YYNGEE. The CDR3 is 15 amino acids. Written as DNA, the CDR3 is TGTGCCAGCAGCCCCCCCGACAGGTCACCCTACGAGCAGTACTTC. This translates into CASSPPDRSPYEQYF.

This rearrangement joins TRBV30 to TRBJ1-1; TRBD1 might be the D (5 bases). The length of the CDR3 is 13 residues. V lost 0 bases and J 4 bases, leaving 9 bases between the germline ends. Germline V gene sequence: CDR1 GTSNPN, CDR2 SVGIG (reference sequence). Here the CDR3 reads CAWSVAGPTEAFF. In DNA form, the CDR3 reads TGTGCCTGGAGTGTGGCAGGGCCCACTGAAGCTTTCTTT. Complete variable domain (other parts from reference TRBV30 and TRBJ1-1): SQTIHQWPATLVQPVGSPLSLECTVEGTSNPNLYWYRQAAGRGLQLLFYSVGIGQISSEVPQNLSASRPQDRQFILSSKKLLLSDSGFYLCAWSVAGPTEAFFGQGTRLTVV.

This clonotype appeared a few times. The CDR3 nucleotides are TGCAGCGTAGGGGAAGGACCCCTCAGTGAGCAGTTCTTC. Protein product: CSVGEGPLSEQFF. V gene TRBV29-1 combines with J gene TRBJ2-1; D perhaps matches TRBD1 (5 bases). V lost 6 bases and J lost 9, with 18 bases in between. Germline CDR1 and CDR2: SQVTM and ANQGSEA. The length of the CDR3 is 13 residues.

This clonotype showed up just once. The chain couples TRBV20-1 to TRBJ1-4; D remains unclear. Trimming removed 3 bases at V and 10 bases at J, with 15 bases between. Per germline, CDR1 DFQATT and CDR2 SNEGSKA (reference sequence). The CDR3 runs 13 residues. CDR3 sequence reads: CSARDSGPGKLFF. In DNA form, the CDR3 reads TGCAGTGCTAGGGACTCCGGTCCCGGAAAACTGTTTTTT.

There are a few counts of this clonotype. V is TRBV28 and J is TRBJ1-2; perhaps TRBD1 as D (6 bases). Between the trimmed V and J ends, which lost 6 bases and 2 bases, there was a span of 16 bases. The CDR3 covers 15 residues. Germline CDR1 is MDHEN and CDR2 is SYDVKM. The CDR3 DNA sequence: TGTGCCAGCAGCGCCCCCCTGGGGGGCAACTATGGCTACACCTTC. Amino acid sequence: CASSAPLGGNYGYTF.

This clonotype was picked up a small number of times. V is TRBV7-9 and J is TRBJ2-5, with 7 bases that match TRBD1. From germline, CDR1 is SEHNR and CDR2 FQNEAQ (reference sequence). Trimming took 5 bases from V and 2 from J; bases not matched to a gene: 5. This CDR3 comprises 14 residues. The CDR3 bases are TGTGCCAGCAGCGAAAGGGGACAGCAAGAGACCCAGTACTTC. Translated, it gives CASSERGQQETQYF.

CDR3: CATSKVGSYEQYF. As DNA, the CDR3 is TGTGCCACCAGCAAGGTGGGCTCCTACGAGCAGTACTTC. This rearrangement joins TRBV15 to TRBJ2-7, with unresolved D. V was shortened by 4 bases and J by 0 bases, with 7 bases between the two germline ends. Germline values: CDR1 LNHNV, CDR2 YYDKDF (reference sequence). The CDR3 spans 13 residues.

This clonotype was seen only once. The chain uses TRBV28 and TRBJ2-6, with D perhaps assigned TRBD1 or TRBD2 (5 bases each). Trimming removed 4 bases at V and 12 bases at J, with 25 bases between. The V gene's germline CDR1 is MDHEN and CDR2 SYDVKM. The CDR3 runs 17 residues. The CDR3 region has the DNA TGTGCCAGCAGTTCAGTCCACGGGGTTGGGCAAAGGGGCGTCCTGACTTTC. This gives the protein CASSSVHGVGQRGVLTF.

The chain employs TRBV20-1 and TRBJ2-1; tentatively, D is TRBD1 or TRBD2 (6 bases each). Germline V gives CDR1 DFQATT, CDR2 SNEGSKA (reference sequence). V was clipped by 7 bases and J by 5 bases, with 18 bases between them. The CDR3 is 14 residues long. This chain's CDR3 is CSVGGHGGNNEQFF. CDR3 sequence (DNA): TGCAGTGTGGGGGGACACGGTGGGAACAATGAGCAGTTCTTC.

This chain links TRBV7-3 with TRBJ2-2, with 14 bases matching TRBD2. The J segment lost 6 bases and the V segment lost 6 bases, leaving 3 bases of the junction unmatched. The CDR3 runs 15 residues. CDR1 SGHTA and CDR2 FQGTGA come from the germline V gene. CDR3 nucleotides: TGTGCCAGCAGGATGGGACTAGCGGGAGCCGGGGAGCTGTTTTTT. This encodes CASRMGLAGAGELFF.

The V and J genes are TRBV7-6 and TRBJ2-5; D uncertain. The J call may be mistaken, given a closer DNA end match to TRBJ2-7. CDR1 and CDR2 (germline): SGHVS, FNYEAQ. The CDR3 extends over 15 amino acids. CDR3 in amino acids: CASSQTPLAFYEQYF. CDR3 DNA sequence: TGTGCCAGCAGCCAGACTCCCTTGGCTTTCTACGAGCAGTACTTC.

This clonotype was recorded a few times. The chain couples TRBV25-1 to TRBJ1-4; D unresolved. CDR1 is MGHDK, CDR2 SYGVNS, per germline. This CDR3 contains 17 residues. V was clipped by 1 base and J by 8 bases, with 20 bases between them. The CDR3 nucleotides are TGTGCCAGCAGTGAATGGGAATGGACCGCTGGACGGGAAAAACTGTTTTTT. Its protein product is CASSEWEWTAGREKLFF.

The chain combines TRBV9 with TRBJ1-4, with D perhaps TRBD1 (6 bases). This CDR3 contains 15 residues. CDR1 and CDR2 from the germline V gene are SGDLS and YYNGEE. V shed 0 bases and J shed 8 bases, with 14 bases lying between them. CDR3 residues: CASSVDLGGNEKLFF. The CDR3 bases are TGTGCCAGCAGCGTAGATCTAGGGGGGAACGAAAAACTGTTTTTT.

This clonotype has a handful of counts. This chain joins TRBV27 and TRBJ2-5; 8 positions agree with TRBD2. The J call may be incorrect, as the DNA end agrees better with TRBJ2-7. Germline V gene data show CDR1 as MNHEY and CDR2 as SMNVEV (reference sequence). This CDR3 has 15 amino acids. CDR3 nucleotides: TGTGCCAGCAGTTCACATAGCGGGACTTTGTACGAGCAGTACTTC. As protein: CASSSHSGTLYEQYF.

The rearrangement joins TRBV6-2 or TRBV6-3 to TRBJ2-2; D is uncertain. CDR1 and CDR2 (germline): MNHEY, SVGEGT. The V end lost 8 bases, the J end lost 7 bases, and 17 bases lay between the germline ends. The CDR3 is 14 residues long. CDR3 in amino acids: CASRALPWGGELFF. The CDR3 bases are TGTGCCAGCCGGGCGCTCCCCTGGGGCGGGGAGCTGTTTTTT.

J is TRBJ1-1 and V is TRBV12-5; D unresolved. Germline V gives CDR1 LGHNT, CDR2 FRNRAP. The CDR3 has 13 amino acids. The V and J ends lost 2 bases and 1 base respectively, with 5 bases between them. As DNA, the CDR3 is TGTGCTAGTGGTTTGAGCGAGAACACTGAAGCTTTCTTT. It encodes CASGLSENTEAFF.

The chain has TRBV4-3 and TRBJ1-4; no firm D call. The CDR3 covers 17 residues. Germline lookup yields CDR1 LGHNA and CDR2 YSLEER. V was shortened by 0 bases and J by 0 bases, with 11 bases between the two germline ends. The DNA for the CDR3 is TGCGCCAGCAGCCAAGAAATCCTTGGACCAACTAATGAAAAACTGTTTTTT. Translated: CASSQEILGPTNEKLFF.